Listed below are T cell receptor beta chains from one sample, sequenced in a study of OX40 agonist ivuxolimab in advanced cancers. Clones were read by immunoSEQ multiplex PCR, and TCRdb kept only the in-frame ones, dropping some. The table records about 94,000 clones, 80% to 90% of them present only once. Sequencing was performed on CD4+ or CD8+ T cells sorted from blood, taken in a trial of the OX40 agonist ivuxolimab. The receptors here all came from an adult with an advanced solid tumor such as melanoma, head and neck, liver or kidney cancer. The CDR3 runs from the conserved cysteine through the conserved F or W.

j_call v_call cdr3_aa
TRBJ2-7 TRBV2 CASNPTSGNEQYF
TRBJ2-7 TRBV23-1 CASSPRGWDKSYEQYF
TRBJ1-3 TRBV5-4 CASSPSAGAGNTIYF
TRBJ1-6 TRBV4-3 CASSQERTHNSPLHF
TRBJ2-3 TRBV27 CASSLPPTGGLTDTQYF
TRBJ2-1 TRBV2 CASSLAGPSSYNEQFF
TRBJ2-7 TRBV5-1 CASRGDRGINEQYF
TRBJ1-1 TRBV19 CASSISAPRGLEAFF
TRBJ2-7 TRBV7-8 CASSPTRGWMHEQYF
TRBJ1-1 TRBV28 CASRGGTGNTEAFF
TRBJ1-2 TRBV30 CAWSRQGGGNYGYTF
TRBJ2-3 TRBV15 CATTAQGGTDTQYF
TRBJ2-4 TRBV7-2 CASSAGQGMRRNIQYF
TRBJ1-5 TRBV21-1 CASSKDHYQPQHF
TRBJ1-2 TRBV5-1 CASSFGGSHLDGYTF
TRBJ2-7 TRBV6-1 CASSEVPTGEQYF
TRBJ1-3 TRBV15 CATSRDLGYSGNTIYF
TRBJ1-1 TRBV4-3 CASSQETAATEAFF
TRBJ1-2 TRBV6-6 CASSVGTAQGYTF
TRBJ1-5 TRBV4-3 CASSLEADSNQPQHF
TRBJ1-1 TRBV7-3 CASSRGQNTEAFF
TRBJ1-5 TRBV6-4 CASSESGLGNQPQHF
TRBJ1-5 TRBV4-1 CASSQVNQPQHF
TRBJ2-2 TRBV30 CAWRRTPTGELFF